The present entry profiles one T cell receptor (beta chain) with its context. When the RNA was reverse transcribed, random hexamers were used with an input of about 0.45 to 1 ug. Amplification of the TCR beta CDR3 was carried out by immunoSEQ multiplex PCR, which spanned a total of 54 Vbeta and 13 Jbeta segments. TCRdb used MiXCR to reprocess the immunoSEQ multiplex PCR reads, holding one entry per CDR3 protein. The sample holds 110,000 or so distinct CDR3 sequences; about 92% are singletons and the top ten take roughly 0.088%. V was pared by 7 bases and J by 6 bases, with 17 bases between. Germline CDR1 reads SGHNT; CDR2 reads YYREEE (reference sequence). The CDR3 is made up of 13 amino acids. Sequencing targeted TCR beta in T cells from blood (CD8+ and CD4+). The authors negatively isolated CD8+ and CD4+ T cells and FACS-enriched TEMRA cells. The sample originates from a study of CD8 T cells in Susac syndrome.

The sequenced sample consisted of CD4+ T cells from PBMCs. This chain connects TRBV5-4 to TRBJ2-7; D may be TRBD1 or TRBD2 (5 bases each). The source is a human donor with multiple sclerosis. CDR3 in amino acids: CASHRDATSEQYF. The CDR3 DNA is TGTGCCAGCCATAGGGACGCGACAAGCGAGCAGTACTTC.